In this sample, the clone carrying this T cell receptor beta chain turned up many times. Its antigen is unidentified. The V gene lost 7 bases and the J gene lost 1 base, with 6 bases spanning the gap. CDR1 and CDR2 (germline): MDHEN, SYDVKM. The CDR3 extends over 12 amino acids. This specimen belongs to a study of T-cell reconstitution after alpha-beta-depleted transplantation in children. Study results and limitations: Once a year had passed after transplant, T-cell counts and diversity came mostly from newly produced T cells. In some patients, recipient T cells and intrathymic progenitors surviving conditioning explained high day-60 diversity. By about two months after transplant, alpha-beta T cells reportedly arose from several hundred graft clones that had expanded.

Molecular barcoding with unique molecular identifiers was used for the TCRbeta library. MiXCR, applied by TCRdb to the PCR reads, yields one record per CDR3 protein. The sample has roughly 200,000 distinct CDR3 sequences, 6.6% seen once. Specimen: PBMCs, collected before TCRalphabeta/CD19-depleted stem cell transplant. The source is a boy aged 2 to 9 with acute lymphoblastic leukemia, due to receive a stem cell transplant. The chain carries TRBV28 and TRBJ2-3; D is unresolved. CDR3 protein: CASTTRTDTQYF. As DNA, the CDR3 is TGTGCCAGCACGACCCGCACAGATACGCAGTATTTT.